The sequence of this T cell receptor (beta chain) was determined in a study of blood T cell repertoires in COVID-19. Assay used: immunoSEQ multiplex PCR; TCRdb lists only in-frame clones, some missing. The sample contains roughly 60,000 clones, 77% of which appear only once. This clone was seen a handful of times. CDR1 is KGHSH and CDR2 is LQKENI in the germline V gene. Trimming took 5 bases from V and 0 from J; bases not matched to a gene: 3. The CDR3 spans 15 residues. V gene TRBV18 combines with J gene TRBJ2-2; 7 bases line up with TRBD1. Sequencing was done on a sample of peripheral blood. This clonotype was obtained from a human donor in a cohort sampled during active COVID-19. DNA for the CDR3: TGTGCCAGCTCAAACAGGGGAGCGAACACCGGGGAGCTGTTTTTT. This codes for CASSNRGANTGELFF.